Presented here are 13 T cell receptor beta chains from one specimen sequenced in a study of cytomegalovirus exposure and HLA in healthy donors. The PCR ran on 60 Vbeta and 13 Jbeta primers. Measured with immunoSEQ multiplex PCR; TCRdb has only the in-frame clones, and not every one. The sample shows fewer than 200,000 clones, about nine tenths of them seen only once. Specimen: PBMCs. The receptor source for this set is a boy between 2 and 10 years old in good health and CMV-seronegative.

The genes are TRBV6-5 and TRBJ1-1; D perhaps matches TRBD1 (5 bases). Germline loops: CDR1 MNHEY, CDR2 SVGAGI. The CDR3 has 14 amino acids. V dropped 6 bases and J dropped 1 base, with 12 bases sitting between them. Here the CDR3 DNA reads TGTGCCAGCAGACAAGGGGAAGGGAACACTGAAGCTTTCTTT. Translated: CASRQGEGNTEAFF.

Here the CDR3 DNA reads TGTGCCAGCTCACCTTTAAGGGGGCACCCACAAGAGACCCAGTACTTC. Its protein product is CASSPLRGHPQETQYF. V is TRBV18 and J is TRBJ2-5; TRBD1 matches at 7 bases. V shed 3 bases and J 2 bases; nucleotides not matched to a gene: 9. CDR3 size: 16 residues. CDR1 KGHSH and CDR2 LQKENI come from the germline V gene.

This rearrangement joins TRBV9 to TRBJ1-4; 9 bases agree with TRBD1. The CDR3 is 15 amino acids. CDR1 and CDR2 (germline): SGDLS, YYNGEE. Unmatched junction bases numbered 7, after V lost 4 bases and J lost 6 bases. The chain's CDR3 is CASSPWDRVDEKLFF. CDR3 in DNA: TGTGCCAGCAGCCCCTGGGACAGGGTTGATGAAAAACTGTTTTTT.

The V and J genes are TRBV6-6 and TRBJ1-5; 7 nucleotides align to TRBD1. Germline assignment: CDR1 MNHNY and CDR2 SVGAGI (reference sequence). This CDR3 contains 13 residues. The trim removed 11 bases at V and 7 bases at J, leaving 11 bases unmatched. The CDR3 DNA reads as TGTGCCTCCAAGCCAGGGGGTACGCAGCCCCAGCATTTT. Translated: CASKPGGTQPQHF.

The V gene is TRBV4-1, the J gene TRBJ1-5; a possible D gene is TRBD1 (6 bases). Deletions cut 0 bases from V and 6 bases from J, with 12 bases between. Germline loops: CDR1 MGHRA, CDR2 YSYEKL. CDR3 length equals 15 residues. The CDR3 coding sequence is TGCGCCAGCAGCCAAGAGTTCCAGGGGAGTCAGCCCCAGCATTTT. Translating gives CASSQEFQGSQPQHF.

The J gene is TRBJ2-1, the V gene TRBV5-6, with D possibly being TRBD2 (5 bases). Looked up from germline, CDR1 is SGHDT and CDR2 is YYEEEE. The CDR3 covers 15 residues. Trimming removed 0 bases from V and 6 bases from J, with 13 bases in between. In nucleotides, the CDR3 is TGTGCCAGCAGCTTGGTAGCGCCTAGAGGCAATGAGCAGTTCTTC. Translating it yields CASSLVAPRGNEQFF.

The chain carries TRBV7-2 and TRBJ2-3; 9 nucleotides match TRBD2. The CDR3 sequence is 18 residues long. From germline, CDR1 is SGHTA and CDR2 FQGNSA. The V gene end was trimmed by 5 bases and the J gene end by 2 bases; junction bases not matched to a gene: 14. CDR3 protein: CASSLYAGGLSHTDTQYF. The CDR3 bases are TGTGCCAGCAGCCTTTATGCGGGGGGGCTTTCCCACACAGATACGCAGTATTTT.

The V call is TRBV10-3, the J call TRBJ1-1, with TRBD1 matching over 10 bases. CDR1 ENHRY and CDR2 SYGVKD come from the germline V gene. The length of the CDR3 is 16 residues. Germline trimming cut 3 bases from V and 6 bases from J; bases unmatched to any gene: 10. The CDR3 loop is CAISDADRGVVAEAFF. CDR3 in DNA: TGTGCCATCAGTGATGCGGACAGGGGGGTAGTCGCTGAAGCTTTCTTT.

The V gene is TRBV6-1, the J gene TRBJ2-4, with 11 bases matching TRBD1. V was clipped by 6 bases and J by 6 bases; unmatched bases: 1. The germline V gene has CDR1 MNHNS and CDR2 SASEGT. The CDR3 covers 13 residues. CDR3 region: CASRGQGANIQYF. The CDR3, as DNA: TGTGCCAGCAGAGGACAGGGGGCAAACATTCAGTACTTC.

The CDR3 DNA reads TGTGCCAGCAGTTCTGGGGCGGGGGGACTAACGAACACCGGGGAGCTGTTTTTT. Its protein product is CASSSGAGGLTNTGELFF. This chain uses TRBV28 with TRBJ2-2; 8 nucleotides align to TRBD2. The CDR3 runs to 18 residues. Per the germline V gene, CDR1 is MDHEN and CDR2 is SYDVKM. V was clipped by 4 bases and J by 0 bases; unmatched bases: 10.

The count of this clone is one. The V call is TRBV7-7, the J call TRBJ2-5, with TRBD2 matching 10 bases. This CDR3 spans 16 amino acids. Germline CDR1 and CDR2: SSHAT and FNYEAQ (reference sequence). The V and J ends lost 3 bases and 4 bases, in that order; junction bases with no gene match: 8. The CDR3 region is CASSLGLARNRETQYF. The CDR3 DNA follows: TGTGCCAGCAGCTTGGGACTAGCGAGGAATCGAGAGACCCAGTACTTC.

The CDR3 protein is CASSLVLPGRTEAFF. The CDR3 DNA sequence: TGTGCCAGCAGCTTAGTTCTCCCAGGGAGGACTGAAGCTTTCTTT. V is TRBV7-8 and J is TRBJ1-1, with D possibly TRBD1 on 5 matching bases. This CDR3 spans 15 amino acids. CDR1 SGHVS and CDR2 FQNEAQ come from the germline V gene. The V and J ends lost 1 base and 5 bases respectively, with 14 bases between them. The full variable domain, completed using reference TRBV7-8 and TRBJ1-1, is GAGVSQSPRYKVAKRGQDVALRCDPISGHVSLFWYQQALGQGPEFLTYFQNEAQLDKSGLPSDRFFAERPEGSVSTLKIQRTQQEDSAVYLCASSLVLPGRTEAFFGQGTRLTVV.

This clone was counted once. The genes are TRBV11-1 and TRBJ1-1, with TRBD1 matching over 7 bases. The germline gives CDR1 SGHAT, CDR2 FQDESV (reference sequence). The CDR3 runs 16 residues. V was pared by 2 bases and J by 4 bases, with 10 bases of the junction left unmatched. Here the CDR3 reads CASSLWTGIMGTEAFF. DNA for the CDR3: TGTGCCAGCAGCTTATGGACAGGAATTATGGGCACTGAAGCTTTCTTT.